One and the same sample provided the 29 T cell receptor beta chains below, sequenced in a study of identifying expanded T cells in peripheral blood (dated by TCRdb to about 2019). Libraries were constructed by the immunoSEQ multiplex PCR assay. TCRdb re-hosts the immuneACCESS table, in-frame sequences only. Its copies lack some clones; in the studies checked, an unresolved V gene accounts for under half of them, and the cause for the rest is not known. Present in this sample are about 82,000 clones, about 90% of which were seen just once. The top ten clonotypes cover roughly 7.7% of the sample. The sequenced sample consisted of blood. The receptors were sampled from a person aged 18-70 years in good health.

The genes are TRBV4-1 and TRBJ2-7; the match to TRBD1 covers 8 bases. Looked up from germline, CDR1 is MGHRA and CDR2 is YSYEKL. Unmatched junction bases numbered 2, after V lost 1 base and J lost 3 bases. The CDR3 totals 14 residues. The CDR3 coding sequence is TGCGCCAGCAGCCAAGGACAGGGGAACTACGAGCAGTACTTC. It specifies CASSQGQGNYEQYF.

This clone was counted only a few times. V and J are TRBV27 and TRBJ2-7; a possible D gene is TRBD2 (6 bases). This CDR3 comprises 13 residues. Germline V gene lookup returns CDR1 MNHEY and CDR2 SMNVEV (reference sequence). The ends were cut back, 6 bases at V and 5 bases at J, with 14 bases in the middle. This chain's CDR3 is CASRRGAGHEQYF. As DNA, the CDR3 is TGTGCCAGCAGGCGCGGGGCTGGGCACGAGCAGTACTTC.

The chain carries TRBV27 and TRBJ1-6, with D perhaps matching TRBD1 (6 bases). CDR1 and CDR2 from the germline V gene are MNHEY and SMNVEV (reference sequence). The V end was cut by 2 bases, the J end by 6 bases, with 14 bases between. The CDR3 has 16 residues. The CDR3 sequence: CASSLGQYRSNSPLHF. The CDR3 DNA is TGTGCCAGCAGTTTAGGACAGTACCGTTCTAATTCACCCCTCCACTTT.

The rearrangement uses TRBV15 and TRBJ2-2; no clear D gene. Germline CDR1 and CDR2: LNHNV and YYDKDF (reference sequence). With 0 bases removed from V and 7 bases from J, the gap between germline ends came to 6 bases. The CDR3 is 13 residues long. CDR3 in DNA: TGTGCCACCAGCAGAGATCATGGCGGGGAGCTGTTTTTT. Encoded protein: CATSRDHGGELFF.

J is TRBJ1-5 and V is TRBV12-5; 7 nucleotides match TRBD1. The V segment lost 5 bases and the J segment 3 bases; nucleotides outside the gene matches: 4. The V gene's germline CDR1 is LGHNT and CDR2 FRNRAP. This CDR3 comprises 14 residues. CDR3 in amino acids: CASGPGTDNQPQHF. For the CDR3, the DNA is TGTGCTAGTGGTCCCGGGACAGACAATCAGCCCCAGCATTTT. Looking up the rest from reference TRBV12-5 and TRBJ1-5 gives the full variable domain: DARVTQTPRHKVTEMGQEVTMRCQPILGHNTVFWYRQTMMQGLELLAYFRNRAPLDDSGMPKDRFSAEMPDATLATLKIQPSEPRDSAVYFCASGPGTDNQPQHFGDGTRLSIL.

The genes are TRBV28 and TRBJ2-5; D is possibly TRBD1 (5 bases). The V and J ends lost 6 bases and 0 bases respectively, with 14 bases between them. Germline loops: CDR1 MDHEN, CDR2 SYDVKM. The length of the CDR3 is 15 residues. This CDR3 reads CASSPLTGNQETQYF. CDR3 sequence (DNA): TGTGCCAGCAGCCCGCTTACAGGAAACCAAGAGACCCAGTACTTC.

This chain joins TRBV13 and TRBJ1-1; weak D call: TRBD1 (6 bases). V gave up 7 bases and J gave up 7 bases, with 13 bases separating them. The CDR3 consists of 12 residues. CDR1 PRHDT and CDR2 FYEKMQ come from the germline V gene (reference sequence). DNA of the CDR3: TGTGCCAGCACCCGGGGGCAGGGTGAAGCTTTCTTT. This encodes CASTRGQGEAFF. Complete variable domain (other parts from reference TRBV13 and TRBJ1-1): AAGVIQSPRHLIKEKRETATLKCYPIPRHDTVYWYQQGPGQDPQFLISFYEKMQSDKGSIPDRFSAQQFSDYHSELNMSSLELGDSALYFCASTRGQGEAFFGQGTRLTVV.

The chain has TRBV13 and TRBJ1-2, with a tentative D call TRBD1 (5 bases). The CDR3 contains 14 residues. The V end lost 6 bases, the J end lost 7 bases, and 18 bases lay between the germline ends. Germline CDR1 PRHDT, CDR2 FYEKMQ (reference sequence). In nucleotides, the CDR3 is TGTGCCAGCAGAGACCCCCAGGGAGGGTTTGGCTACACCTTC. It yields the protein CASRDPQGGFGYTF.

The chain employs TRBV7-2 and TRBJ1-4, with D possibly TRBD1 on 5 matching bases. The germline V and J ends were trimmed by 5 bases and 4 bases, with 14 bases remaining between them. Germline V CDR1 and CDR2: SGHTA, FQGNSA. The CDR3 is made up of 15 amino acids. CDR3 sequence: CASSVQTAYNEKLFF. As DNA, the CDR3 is TGTGCCAGCAGCGTACAGACAGCCTATAATGAAAAACTGTTTTTT.

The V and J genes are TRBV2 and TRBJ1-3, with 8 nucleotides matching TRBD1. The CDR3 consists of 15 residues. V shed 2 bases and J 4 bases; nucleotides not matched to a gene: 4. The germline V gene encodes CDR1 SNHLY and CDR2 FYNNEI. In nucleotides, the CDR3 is TGTGCCAGCAGTGAACAGGGGGCGAAGGGAAACACCATATATTTT. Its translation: CASSEQGAKGNTIYF.

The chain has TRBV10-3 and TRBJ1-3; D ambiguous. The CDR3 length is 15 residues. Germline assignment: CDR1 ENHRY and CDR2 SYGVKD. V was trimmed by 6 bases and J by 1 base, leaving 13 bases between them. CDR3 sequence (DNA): TGTGCCATCAGCGGGCCCCTTGGGTCTGGAAACACCATATATTTT. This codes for CAISGPLGSGNTIYF.

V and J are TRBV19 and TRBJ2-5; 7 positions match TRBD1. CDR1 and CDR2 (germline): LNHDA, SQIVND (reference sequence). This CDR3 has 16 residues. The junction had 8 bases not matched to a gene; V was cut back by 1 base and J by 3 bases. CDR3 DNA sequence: TGTGCCAGTAGTATAGCGTTGGGGCAGGGGGAAGAGACCCAGTACTTC. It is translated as CASSIALGQGEETQYF.

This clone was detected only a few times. CDR3 sequence: CASSLDRGSTQYF. The CDR3 nucleotides read TGTGCCAGCAGCCTGGACAGGGGCAGTACGCAGTATTTT. The J gene is TRBJ2-3, the V gene TRBV14; 9 bases map to TRBD1. Unmatched junction bases numbered 4, after V lost 4 bases and J lost 8 bases. The CDR3 is 13 residues long. From germline, CDR1 is SGHDN and CDR2 FVKESK.

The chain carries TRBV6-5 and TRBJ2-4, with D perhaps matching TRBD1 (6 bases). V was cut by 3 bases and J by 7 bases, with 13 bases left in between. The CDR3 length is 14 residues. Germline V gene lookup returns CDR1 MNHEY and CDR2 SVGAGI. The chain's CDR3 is CASSYEGRGNIQYF. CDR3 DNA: TGTGCCAGCAGTTATGAGGGAAGGGGGAACATTCAGTACTTC.

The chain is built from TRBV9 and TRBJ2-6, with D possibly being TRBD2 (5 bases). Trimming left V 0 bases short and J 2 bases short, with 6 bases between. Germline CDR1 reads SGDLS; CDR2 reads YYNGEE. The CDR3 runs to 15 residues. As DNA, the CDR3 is TGTGCCAGCAGCGTAGTCGGGGCTGGGGCCAACGTCCTGACTTTC. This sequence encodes CASSVVGAGANVLTF.

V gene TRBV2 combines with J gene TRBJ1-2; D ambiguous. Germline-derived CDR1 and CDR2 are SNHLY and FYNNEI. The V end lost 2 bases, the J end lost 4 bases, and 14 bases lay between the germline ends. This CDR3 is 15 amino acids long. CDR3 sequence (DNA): TGTGCCAGCAGTGAATTCCTGGAAAGGAGCTATGGCTACACCTTC. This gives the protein CASSEFLERSYGYTF.

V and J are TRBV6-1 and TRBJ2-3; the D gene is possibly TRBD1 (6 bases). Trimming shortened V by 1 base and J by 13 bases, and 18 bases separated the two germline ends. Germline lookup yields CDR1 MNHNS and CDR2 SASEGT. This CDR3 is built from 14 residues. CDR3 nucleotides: TGTGCCAGCAGTGAAGGCTACAGGGCCTCTTTCAAGTATTTT. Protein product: CASSEGYRASFKYF.

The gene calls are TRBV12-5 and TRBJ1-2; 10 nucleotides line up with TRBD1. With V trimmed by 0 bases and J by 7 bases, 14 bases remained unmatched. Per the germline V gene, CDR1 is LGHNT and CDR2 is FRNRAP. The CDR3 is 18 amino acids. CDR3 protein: CASGLVIGRQGAFAGYTF. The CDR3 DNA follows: TGTGCTAGTGGTTTGGTAATAGGGCGACAGGGGGCGTTTGCTGGCTACACCTTC.

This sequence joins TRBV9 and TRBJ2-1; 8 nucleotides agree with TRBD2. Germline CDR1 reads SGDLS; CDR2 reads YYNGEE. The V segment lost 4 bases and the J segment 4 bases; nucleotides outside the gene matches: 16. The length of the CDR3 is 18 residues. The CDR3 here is CASSPTGPAGAAYNEQFF. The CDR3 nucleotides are TGTGCCAGCAGCCCAACAGGACCAGCGGGAGCCGCGTACAATGAGCAGTTCTTC.

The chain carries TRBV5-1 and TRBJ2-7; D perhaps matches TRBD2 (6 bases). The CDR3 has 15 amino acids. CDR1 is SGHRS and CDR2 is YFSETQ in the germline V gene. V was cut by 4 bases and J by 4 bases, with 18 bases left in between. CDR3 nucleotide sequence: TGCGCCAGCAGCAAAACCGCACCGGGAGCATACGAGCAGTACTTC. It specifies CASSKTAPGAYEQYF.

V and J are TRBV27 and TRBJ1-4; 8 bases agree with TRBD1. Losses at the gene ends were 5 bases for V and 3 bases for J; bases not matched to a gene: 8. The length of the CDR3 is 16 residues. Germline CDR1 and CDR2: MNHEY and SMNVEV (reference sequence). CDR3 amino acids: CASSPLTGESNEKLFF. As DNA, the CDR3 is TGTGCCAGCAGTCCACTGACAGGGGAATCTAATGAAAAACTGTTTTTT. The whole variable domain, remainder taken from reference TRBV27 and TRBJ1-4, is EAQVTQNPRYLITVTGKKLTVTCSQNMNHEYMSWYRQDPGLGLRQIYYSMNVEVTDKGDVPEGYKVSRKEKRNFPLILESPSPNQTSLYFCASSPLTGESNEKLFFGSGTQLSVL.

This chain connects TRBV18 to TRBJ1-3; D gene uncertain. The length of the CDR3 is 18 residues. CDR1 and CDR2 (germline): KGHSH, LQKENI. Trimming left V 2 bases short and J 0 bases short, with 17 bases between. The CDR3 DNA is TGTGCCAGCTCACCAATCGGGGAAATGAGGGTCTCTGGAAACACCATATATTTT. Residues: CASSPIGEMRVSGNTIYF.

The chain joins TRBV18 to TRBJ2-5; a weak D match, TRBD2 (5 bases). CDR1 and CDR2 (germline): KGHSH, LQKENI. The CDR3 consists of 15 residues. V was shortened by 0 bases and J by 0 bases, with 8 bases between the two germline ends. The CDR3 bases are TGTGCCAGCTCACCACCGACTATGTACCAAGAGACCCAGTACTTC. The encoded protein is CASSPPTMYQETQYF.

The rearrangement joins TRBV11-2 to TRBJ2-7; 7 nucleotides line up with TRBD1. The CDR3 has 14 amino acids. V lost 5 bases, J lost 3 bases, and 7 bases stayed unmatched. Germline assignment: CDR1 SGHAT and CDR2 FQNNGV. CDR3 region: CASSAFYRGYEQYF. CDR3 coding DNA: TGTGCCAGCAGCGCTTTCTACAGGGGCTACGAGCAGTACTTC.

The CDR3 DNA reads TGCGCCAGCAGTGAGTATGCAGTAGTGGGCACTGAAGCTTTCTTT. This codes for CASSEYAVVGTEAFF. The chain uses TRBV10-1 and TRBJ1-1, with no clear D. The germline V gene encodes CDR1 WNHNN and CDR2 SYGVQD (reference sequence). This CDR3 has 15 amino acids. The V end was cut by 1 base, the J end by 4 bases, with 13 bases between.

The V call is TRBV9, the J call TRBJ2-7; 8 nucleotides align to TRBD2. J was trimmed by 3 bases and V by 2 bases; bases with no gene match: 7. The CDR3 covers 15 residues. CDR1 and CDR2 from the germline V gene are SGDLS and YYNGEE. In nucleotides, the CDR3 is TGTGCCAGCAGCGTCAGCGGGAGTAATAGCTACGAGCAGTACTTC. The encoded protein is CASSVSGSNSYEQYF.

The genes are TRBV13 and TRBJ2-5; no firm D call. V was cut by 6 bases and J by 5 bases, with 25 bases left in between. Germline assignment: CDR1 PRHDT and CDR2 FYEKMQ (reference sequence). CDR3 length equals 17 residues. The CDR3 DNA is TGTGCCAGCAGTAAATTAGGGCAGTCTGTTGATTTGGAGACCCAGTACTTC. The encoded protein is CASSKLGQSVDLETQYF.

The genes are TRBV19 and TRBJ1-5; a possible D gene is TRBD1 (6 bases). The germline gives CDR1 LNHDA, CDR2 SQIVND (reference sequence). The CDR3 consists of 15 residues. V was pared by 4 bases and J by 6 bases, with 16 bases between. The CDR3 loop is CASSSPRGSSQPQHF. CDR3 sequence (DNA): TGTGCCAGTAGTAGCCCCAGGGGCTCCAGTCAGCCCCAGCATTTT.

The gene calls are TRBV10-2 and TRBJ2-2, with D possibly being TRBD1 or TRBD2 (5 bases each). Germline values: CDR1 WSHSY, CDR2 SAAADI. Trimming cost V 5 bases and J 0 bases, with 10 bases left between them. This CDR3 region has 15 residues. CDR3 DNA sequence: TGCGCCAGCAGTCCGGGACCGACGAACACCGGGGAGCTGTTTTTT. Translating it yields CASSPGPTNTGELFF.